The sequence of this T cell receptor (beta chain) was determined in a study of CD4+ T cells in melanoma. Findings and caveats of the study: A reported correlation linked neoantigen-specific CD4+ T cells to CD8+, macrophage and B cell function. Neoantigen-specific CD4+ T cells in melanoma reportedly had diverse differentiation states.

A remark on this clone: Antigen: not known.

TCRdb keeps only in-frame clones here, not all; method: immunoSEQ multiplex PCR. The table shows roughly 60,000 clones, with 60% to 80% occurring only once. From germline, CDR1 is DFQATT and CDR2 SNEGSKA (reference sequence). This CDR3 region has 11 residues. The TCR originated in a human donor with melanoma. Sequencing was performed on tumor tissue. The genes are TRBV20-1 and TRBJ1-1, with D uncertain. The CDR3 is CSQSTNTEAFF. The CDR3 nucleotides are TGCAGCCAAAGCACGAACACTGAAGCTTTCTTT.